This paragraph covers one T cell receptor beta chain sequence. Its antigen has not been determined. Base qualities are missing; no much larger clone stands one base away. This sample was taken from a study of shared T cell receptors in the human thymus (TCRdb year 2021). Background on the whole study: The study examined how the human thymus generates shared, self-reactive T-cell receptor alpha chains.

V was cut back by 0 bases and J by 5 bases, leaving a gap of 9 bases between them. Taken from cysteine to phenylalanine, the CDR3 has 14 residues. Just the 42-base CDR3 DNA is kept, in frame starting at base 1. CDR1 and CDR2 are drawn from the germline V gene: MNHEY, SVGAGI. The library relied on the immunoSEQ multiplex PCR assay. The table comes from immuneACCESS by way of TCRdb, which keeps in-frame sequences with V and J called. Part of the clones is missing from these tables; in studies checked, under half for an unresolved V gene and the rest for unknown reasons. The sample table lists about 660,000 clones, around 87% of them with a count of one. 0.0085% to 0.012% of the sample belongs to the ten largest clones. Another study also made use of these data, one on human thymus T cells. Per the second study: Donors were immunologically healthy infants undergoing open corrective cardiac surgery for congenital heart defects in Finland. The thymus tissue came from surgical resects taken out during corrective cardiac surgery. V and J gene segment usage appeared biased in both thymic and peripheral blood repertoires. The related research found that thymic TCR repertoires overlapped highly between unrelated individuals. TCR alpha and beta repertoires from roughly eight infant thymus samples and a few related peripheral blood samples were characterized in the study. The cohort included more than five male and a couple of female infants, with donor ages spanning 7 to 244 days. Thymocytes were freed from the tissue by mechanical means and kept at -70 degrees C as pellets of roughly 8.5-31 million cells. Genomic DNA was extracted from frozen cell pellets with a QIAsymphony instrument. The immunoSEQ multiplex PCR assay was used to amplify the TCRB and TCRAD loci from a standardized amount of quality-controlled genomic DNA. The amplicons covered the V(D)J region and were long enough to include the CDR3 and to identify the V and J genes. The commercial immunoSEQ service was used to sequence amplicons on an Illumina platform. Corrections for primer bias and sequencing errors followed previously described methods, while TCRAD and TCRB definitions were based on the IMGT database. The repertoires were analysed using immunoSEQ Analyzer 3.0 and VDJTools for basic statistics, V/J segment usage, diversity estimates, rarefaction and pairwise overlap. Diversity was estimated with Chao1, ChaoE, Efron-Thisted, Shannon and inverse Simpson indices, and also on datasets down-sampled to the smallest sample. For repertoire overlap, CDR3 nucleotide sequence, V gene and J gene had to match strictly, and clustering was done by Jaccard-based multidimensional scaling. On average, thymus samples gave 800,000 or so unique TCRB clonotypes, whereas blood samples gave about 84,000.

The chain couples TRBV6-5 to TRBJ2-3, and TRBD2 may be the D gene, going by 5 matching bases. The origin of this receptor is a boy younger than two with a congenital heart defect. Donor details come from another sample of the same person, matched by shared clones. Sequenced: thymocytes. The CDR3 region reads CASSYSNREDTQYF. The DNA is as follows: TGTGCCAGCAGTTACTCGAACCGGGAAGATACGCAGTATTTT.